The sequence of this T cell receptor (beta chain) was determined in a study of cytotoxic CD8 clonotypes in ibrutinib-treated CLL. Study in general: The sample average was 255,043 productive templates and approximately 94,000 productive rearrangements. Study-wide findings and caveats: Clonality rose at ibrutinib response, held steady in sustained remission, and fell toward baseline at progression.

The CDR3 is 13 residues long. Germline values: CDR1 MDHEN, CDR2 SYDVKM. Trimming took 5 bases from V and 8 from J, leaving 13 bases between them. Targeted sequencing depth ranged from 1 in 200,000 to 1 in 1 million T cells. Sequencing used immunoSEQ multiplex PCR; TCRdb keeps in-frame clones, though not all of them. The sample carries some 130,000 clones, 80% to 90% recorded once. PBMCs that had been cryopreserved were the source of about 2 micrograms of genomic DNA for TCR beta libraries. As for this clone: Its antigen is undetermined.

The chain is built from TRBV28 and TRBJ2-1, with D possibly TRBD1 on 6 matching bases. This receptor was identified in a human donor with chronic lymphocytic leukemia. The input for sequencing was PBMCs, taken after 24 months of ibrutinib treatment. The CDR3 spells CASSPTGNDEQFF. CDR3 sequence (DNA): TGTGCCAGCAGTCCCACAGGGAATGATGAGCAGTTCTTC.